The 15 T cell receptor beta chains in this list originate from one sample, sequenced in a study of glioma-infiltrating T cells after dendritic cell vaccination. Assay: immunoSEQ multiplex PCR; the TCRdb copy retains only in-frame clones and omits some. The table records tens of thousands of clones, over 75% of them present only once. Indicated time point: after dendritic cell vaccination, including at tumor progression/relapse. Sequencing was performed on blood, taken after dendritic cell vaccination. The receptors shown here come from a human donor with glioblastoma.

The chain has TRBV11-3 and TRBJ1-4; TRBD1 might be the D (6 bases). The germline V gene has CDR1 SGHNT and CDR2 YENEEA. V lost 5 bases to trimming and J lost 8 bases, with 12 bases between them. The CDR3 length is 13 residues. CDR3: CASSRGSEEKLFF. CDR3 bases: TGTGCCAGCAGCAGGGGGAGCGAGGAAAAACTGTTTTTT.

V and J are TRBV18 and TRBJ1-1, with D tentatively TRBD1 (5 bases). In germline, CDR1 is KGHSH, CDR2 LQKENI. The CDR3 spans 14 residues. Trimming shortened V by 6 bases and J by 1 base, and 12 bases separated the two germline ends. The CDR3 sequence: CASSRTGENTEAFF. Written as DNA, the CDR3 is TGTGCCAGCTCCCGGACGGGGGAGAACACTGAAGCTTTCTTT.

CDR3 coding DNA: TGTGCCAGCAGCCCCGCGGGACAGGCCTTTTACGAGCAGTACTTC. Its translation: CASSPAGQAFYEQYF. The chain joins TRBV5-5 to TRBJ2-7; 8 bases agree with TRBD1. Germline trimming cut 4 bases from V and 4 bases from J; bases unmatched to any gene: 10. The V gene's germline CDR1 is SGHKS and CDR2 YYEKEE (reference sequence). The CDR3 covers 15 residues.

The chain is built from TRBV9 and TRBJ2-7, with a possible D match to TRBD2 (6 bases). The V gene's germline CDR1 is SGDLS and CDR2 YYNGEE. Trimming removed 0 bases from V and 6 bases from J, with 13 bases in between. The CDR3 covers 14 residues. This CDR3 reads CASSVVGGKGEQYF. The CDR3 DNA reads as TGTGCCAGCAGCGTAGTCGGCGGGAAGGGCGAGCAGTACTTC. The full variable domain, with the rest looked up from reference TRBV9 and TRBJ2-7, is DSGVTQTPKHLITATGQRVTLRCSPRSGDLSVYWYQQSLDQGLQFLIQYYNGEERAKGNILERFSAQQFPDLHSELNLSSLELGDSALYFCASSVVGGKGEQYFGPGTRLTVT.

The rearrangement links TRBV6-4 to TRBJ1-6; D unclear. The ends were cut back, 2 bases at V and 5 bases at J, with 22 bases in the middle. The germline V gene encodes CDR1 MRHNA and CDR2 SNTAGT. The CDR3 runs to 19 residues. CDR3 region: CASSDDRPPLPGNNSPLHF. The DNA for the CDR3 is TGTGCCAGCAGTGACGATAGACCGCCATTACCGGGGAATAATTCACCCCTCCACTTT.

The gene calls are TRBV7-9 and TRBJ2-5, with 12 bases that match TRBD2. Unmatched junction bases numbered 3, after V lost 5 bases and J lost 5 bases. Germline V gives CDR1 SEHNR, CDR2 FQNEAQ (reference sequence). The CDR3 extends over 14 amino acids. The CDR3 DNA is TGTGCCAGCAGCGCCGGGACTAGCGGGGAGACCCAGTACTTC. This sequence encodes CASSAGTSGETQYF.

The genes are TRBV12-5 and TRBJ2-5; 9 bases line up with TRBD2. The germline gives CDR1 LGHNT, CDR2 FRNRAP. The V gene end was trimmed by 2 bases and the J gene end by 11 bases; junction bases not matched to a gene: 18. This CDR3 is 17 amino acids long. The CDR3: CASGLLHLAGATQEQYF. The CDR3 bases are TGTGCTAGTGGTTTGCTCCACTTAGCGGGAGCCACCCAGGAGCAGTACTTC.

This chain joins TRBV10-3 and TRBJ2-1, with 10 positions matching TRBD2. Germline values: CDR1 ENHRY, CDR2 SYGVKD. The CDR3 sequence is 15 residues long. Trimming took 1 base from V and 5 from J; bases not matched to a gene: 2. The CDR3 reads CAISEFTSGNNEQFF. Here the CDR3 DNA reads TGTGCCATCAGTGAGTTTACTAGCGGGAACAATGAGCAGTTCTTC.

V usage is TRBV6-1 and J usage is TRBJ1-6, with no clear D. The CDR3 is 14 residues long. V lost 6 bases, J lost 2 bases, and 8 bases lay in between. Germline CDR1 is MNHNS and CDR2 is SASEGT. The CDR3 region is CASSLSPYNSPLHF. The CDR3 nucleotides are TGTGCCAGCAGCCTCAGTCCCTATAATTCACCCCTCCACTTT.

This chain connects TRBV18 to TRBJ2-3; TRBD2 matches at 12 bases. V trimming: 4 bases; J trimming: 5 bases; junction bases outside the gene matches: 4. Germline-derived CDR1 and CDR2 are KGHSH and LQKENI. This CDR3 has 15 residues. The CDR3 sequence: CASSRGLAGIDTQYF. CDR3 in DNA: TGTGCCAGCTCACGTGGACTAGCGGGGATAGATACGCAGTATTTT.

V is TRBV18 and J is TRBJ2-7; 8 bases map to TRBD1. This CDR3 spans 14 amino acids. V gave up 5 bases and J gave up 2 bases; unmatched junction bases: 5. Germline V gives CDR1 KGHSH, CDR2 LQKENI. In nucleotides, the CDR3 is TGTGCCAGCTCAGCGACAGGGGAACCCTACGAGCAGTACTTC. Protein: CASSATGEPYEQYF.

The chain combines TRBV10-3 with TRBJ2-3; D is unclear. The germline gives CDR1 ENHRY, CDR2 SYGVKD. Trimming pared 11 bases from V and 5 bases from J, leaving 8 bases between. The CDR3 loop spans 10 amino acids. The CDR3 nucleotides read TGTGCCCCCCGAGGAGATACGCAGTATTTT. This sequence encodes CAPRGDTQYF.

The V gene is TRBV11-3, the J gene TRBJ2-7; 9 nucleotides agree with TRBD2. J gave up 7 bases and V 3 bases, and 7 bases lay outside the gene matches. Germline values: CDR1 SGHNT, CDR2 YENEEA. This CDR3 has 14 amino acids. CDR3: CASSFRLAEGEQYF. The CDR3 nucleotides read TGTGCCAGCAGCTTTCGACTAGCGGAGGGGGAGCAGTACTTC. The whole variable domain, filled in from reference TRBV11-3 and TRBJ2-7, reads EAGVVQSPRYKIIEKKQPVAFWCNPISGHNTLYWYLQNLGQGPELLIRYENEEAVDDSQLPKDRFSAERLKGVDSTLKIQPAELGDSAVYLCASSFRLAEGEQYFGPGTRLTVT.

The chain couples TRBV28 to TRBJ2-5; D possibly corresponds to TRBD2 (6 bases). The CDR3 is 12 amino acids. CDR1 and CDR2 from the germline V gene are MDHEN and SYDVKM. The germline V and J ends were trimmed by 8 bases and 4 bases, with 11 bases remaining between them. In DNA, the CDR3 is TGTGCCAGCGGGGAGGTCGTAGAGACCCAGTACTTC. It encodes CASGEVVETQYF.

The genes are TRBV18 and TRBJ2-1; 8 bases match TRBD2. CDR3 length equals 15 residues. Trimming at V came to 2 bases and at J to 7 bases, leaving 7 bases not matched to a gene. CDR1 is KGHSH and CDR2 is LQKENI in the germline V gene. The CDR3 here is CASSPSGLADNEQFF. CDR3 sequence (DNA): TGTGCCAGCTCACCATCAGGACTAGCAGATAATGAGCAGTTCTTC.